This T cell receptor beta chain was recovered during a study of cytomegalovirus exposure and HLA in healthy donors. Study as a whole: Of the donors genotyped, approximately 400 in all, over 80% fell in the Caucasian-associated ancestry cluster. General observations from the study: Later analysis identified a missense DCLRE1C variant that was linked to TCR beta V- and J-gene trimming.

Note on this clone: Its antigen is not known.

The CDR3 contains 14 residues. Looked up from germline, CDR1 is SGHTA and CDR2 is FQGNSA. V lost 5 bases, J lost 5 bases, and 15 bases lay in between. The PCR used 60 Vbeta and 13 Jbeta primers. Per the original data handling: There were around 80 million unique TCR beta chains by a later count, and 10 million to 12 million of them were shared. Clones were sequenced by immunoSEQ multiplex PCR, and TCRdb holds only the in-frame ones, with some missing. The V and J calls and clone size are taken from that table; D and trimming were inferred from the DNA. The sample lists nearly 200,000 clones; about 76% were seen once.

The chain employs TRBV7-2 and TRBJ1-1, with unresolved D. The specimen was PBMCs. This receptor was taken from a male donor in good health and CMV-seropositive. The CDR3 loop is CASSPVESKTEAFF. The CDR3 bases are TGTGCCAGCAGCCCCGTTGAGTCCAAAACTGAAGCTTTCTTT.